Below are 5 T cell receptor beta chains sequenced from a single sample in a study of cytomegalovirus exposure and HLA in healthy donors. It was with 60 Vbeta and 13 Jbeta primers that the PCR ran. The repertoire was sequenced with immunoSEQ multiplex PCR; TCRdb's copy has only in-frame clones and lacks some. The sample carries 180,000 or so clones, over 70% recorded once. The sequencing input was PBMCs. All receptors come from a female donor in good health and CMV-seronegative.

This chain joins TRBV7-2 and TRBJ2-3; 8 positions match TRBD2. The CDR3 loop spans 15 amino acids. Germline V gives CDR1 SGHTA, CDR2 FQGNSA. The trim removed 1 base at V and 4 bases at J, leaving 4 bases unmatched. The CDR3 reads CASSLVVGGADTQYF. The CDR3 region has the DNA TGTGCCAGCAGCTTAGTGGTCGGGGGGGCAGATACGCAGTATTTT.

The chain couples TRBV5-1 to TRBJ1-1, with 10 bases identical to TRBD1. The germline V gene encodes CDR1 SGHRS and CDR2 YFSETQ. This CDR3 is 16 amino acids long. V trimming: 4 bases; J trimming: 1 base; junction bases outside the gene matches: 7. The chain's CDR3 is CASSLRQGASNTEAFF. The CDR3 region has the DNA TGCGCCAGCAGCCTTCGACAGGGGGCGTCGAACACTGAAGCTTTCTTT.

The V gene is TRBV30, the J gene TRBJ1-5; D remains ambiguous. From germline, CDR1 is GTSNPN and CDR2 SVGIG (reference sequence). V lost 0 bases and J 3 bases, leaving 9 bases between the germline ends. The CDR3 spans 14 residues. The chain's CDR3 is CAWSVGLSNQPQHF. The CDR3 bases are TGTGCCTGGAGTGTAGGACTCTCCAATCAGCCCCAGCATTTT.

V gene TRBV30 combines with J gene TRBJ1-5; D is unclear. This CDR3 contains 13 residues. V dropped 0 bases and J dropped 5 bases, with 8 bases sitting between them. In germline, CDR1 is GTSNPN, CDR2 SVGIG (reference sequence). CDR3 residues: CAWSVGGYQPQHF. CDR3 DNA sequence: TGTGCCTGGAGTGTTGGAGGGTATCAGCCCCAGCATTTT.

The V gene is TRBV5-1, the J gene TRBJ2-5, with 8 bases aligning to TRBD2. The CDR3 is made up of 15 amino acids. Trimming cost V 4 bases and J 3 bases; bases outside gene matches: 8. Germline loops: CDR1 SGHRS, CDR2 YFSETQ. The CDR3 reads CASSPELAEEETQYF. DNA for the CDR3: TGCGCCAGCAGCCCAGAACTAGCGGAGGAAGAGACCCAGTACTTC.